The 27 T cell receptor beta chains below all came from one sample that was sequenced in a study of cytotoxic CD8 clonotypes in ibrutinib-treated CLL. Data came from immunoSEQ multiplex PCR; TCRdb stores just in-frame clones and leaves some out. This sample has over 100,000 clones, with approximately 85% found just once. The specimen comprised PBMCs, sampled after 24 months of ibrutinib treatment. These receptors were taken from a human donor with chronic lymphocytic leukemia.

This chain uses TRBV7-3 with TRBJ2-3; D may be TRBD1 (5 bases). The CDR3 has 16 amino acids. The V and J ends lost 2 bases and 0 bases respectively, with 12 bases between them. The germline V gene encodes CDR1 SGHTA and CDR2 FQGTGA. DNA of the CDR3: TGTGCCAGCAGCTTATCGGGCAGGGAAAGCACAGATACGCAGTATTTT. Translated, it gives CASSLSGRESTDTQYF.

The chain carries TRBV28 and TRBJ1-5; unclear D gene. Germline V CDR1 and CDR2: MDHEN, SYDVKM. Between the trimmed V and J ends, which lost 3 bases and 6 bases, there was a span of 21 bases. CDR3 size: 17 residues. In DNA form, the CDR3 reads TGTGCCAGCAGTTTTTCCGGGTCCTCCGGAAGAGGTCAGCCCCAGCATTTT. Translation gives CASSFSGSSGRGQPQHF.

The gene calls are TRBV2 and TRBJ1-3, with a tentative D call TRBD1 (5 bases). The CDR3 is 18 residues long. Germline assignment: CDR1 SNHLY and CDR2 FYNNEI. V lost 5 bases to trimming and J lost 1 base, with 21 bases between them. The CDR3 here is CASSSNRGVRQSGNTIYF. In DNA, the CDR3 is TGTGCCAGCAGTTCAAATAGAGGGGTCAGGCAGTCTGGAAACACCATATATTTT.

As concerns this clone: The sample carries other DNA sequences with the same CDR3. This rearrangement joins TRBV28 to TRBJ2-7, with no clear D. CDR3 length: 13 residues. The germline V gene has CDR1 MDHEN and CDR2 SYDVKM. Trimming took 5 bases from V and 3 from J, leaving 11 bases between them. CDR3 nucleotide sequence: TGTGCCAGCAGTAAAGCAGGCAGCTACGAGCAGTACTTC. It codes for CASSKAGSYEQYF.

The chain has TRBV28 and TRBJ2-7, with TRBD1 matching over 11 bases. V gave up 6 bases and J gave up 6 bases; unmatched junction bases: 10. The germline V gene encodes CDR1 MDHEN and CDR2 SYDVKM. The CDR3 is 15 amino acids. CDR3 sequence: CASRGPGQGAGEQYF. CDR3 sequence (DNA): TGTGCCAGCAGGGGCCCCGGACAGGGGGCCGGCGAGCAGTACTTC.

This rearrangement joins TRBV29-1 to TRBJ2-7; D unclear. The V end lost 6 bases, the J end lost 6 bases, and 12 bases lay between the germline ends. The CDR3 covers 11 residues. Germline V gene lookup returns CDR1 SQVTM and CDR2 ANQGSEA. CDR3 residues: CSVRLGSEQYF. In DNA form, the CDR3 reads TGCAGCGTGCGGTTGGGCTCCGAGCAGTACTTC.

CDR3 loop: CATRATGDETQYF. The DNA of the CDR3 is TGTGCCACCAGAGCTACGGGGGACGAGACCCAGTACTTC. This chain links TRBV15 with TRBJ2-5; possible D gene TRBD2, 6 bases. Trimming left V 6 bases short and J 5 bases short, with 13 bases between. The germline V gene encodes CDR1 LNHNV and CDR2 YYDKDF (reference sequence). The CDR3 is 13 residues long.

There are a few counts of this clone. The J gene is TRBJ1-5, the V gene TRBV29-1, with a weak D call TRBD1 (5 bases). Germline assignment: CDR1 SQVTM and CDR2 ANQGSEA. V was cut by 4 bases and J by 6 bases, with 13 bases left in between. This CDR3 region has 13 residues. CDR3 bases: TGCAGCGTTGGGCAGGGCGCTCGTCAGCCCCAGCATTTT. Its protein product is CSVGQGARQPQHF.

This chain joins TRBV7-9 and TRBJ1-4, with D tentatively TRBD1 (5 bases). CDR1 and CDR2 from the germline V gene are SEHNR and FQNEAQ (reference sequence). V was trimmed by 5 bases and J by 0 bases, leaving 13 bases between them. This CDR3 spans 16 amino acids. The CDR3 coding sequence is TGTGCCAGCAGCCAGCAGGGATTTGCAACTAATGAAAAACTGTTTTTT. Translation gives CASSQQGFATNEKLFF.

The rearrangement uses TRBV27 and TRBJ1-1, with TRBD1 matching over 7 bases. The germline gives CDR1 MNHEY, CDR2 SMNVEV (reference sequence). CDR3 size: 16 residues. The ends lost 0 bases at V and 5 bases at J; junction bases unmatched: 9. The CDR3 region is CASSLSNRGGGTEAFF. In DNA form, the CDR3 reads TGTGCCAGCAGTTTATCGAACAGGGGAGGGGGAACTGAAGCTTTCTTT.

In DNA form, the CDR3 reads TGTGCCAGCAGTTCCGAGCCAACTAATGAAAAACTGTTTTTT. This gives the protein CASSSEPTNEKLFF. V gene TRBV28 combines with J gene TRBJ1-4, with D unclear. The germline gives CDR1 MDHEN, CDR2 SYDVKM. V was shortened by 4 bases and J by 0 bases, with 6 bases between the two germline ends. There are 14 residues in the CDR3. Using reference TRBV28 and TRBJ1-4 for the parts outside the CDR3, the full variable domain is DVKVTQSSRYLVKRTGEKVFLECVQDMDHENMFWYRQDPGLGLRLIYFSYDVKMKEKGDIPEGYSVSREKKERFSLILESASTNQTSMYLCASSSEPTNEKLFFGSGTQLSVL.

A few counts support this clone. The genes are TRBV15 and TRBJ1-5, with no clear D. Deletions cut 0 bases from V and 0 bases from J, with 3 bases between. CDR3 length equals 14 residues. Germline V gene sequence: CDR1 LNHNV, CDR2 YYDKDF (reference sequence). CDR3 sequence: CATSRDYSNQPQHF. Written as DNA, the CDR3 is TGTGCCACCAGCAGAGATTATAGCAATCAGCCCCAGCATTTT.

The chain carries TRBV7-8 and TRBJ1-5; 9 positions match TRBD1. J was trimmed by 4 bases and V by 5 bases; bases with no gene match: 6. Germline CDR1 and CDR2: SGHVS and FQNEAQ. CDR3 length: 15 amino acids. The CDR3 coding sequence is TGTGCCAGCAGCCCAGGGGACAGGGAGAATCAGCCCCAGCATTTT. Protein sequence: CASSPGDRENQPQHF.

This chain connects TRBV5-1 to TRBJ1-4; TRBD1 might be the D (5 bases). The germline gives CDR1 SGHRS, CDR2 YFSETQ. The V gene lost 0 bases and the J gene lost 6 bases, with 9 bases spanning the gap. The CDR3 totals 14 residues. DNA for the CDR3: TGCGCCAGCAGCTTGGAGGGGAGGGATGAAAAACTGTTTTTT. Translated, it gives CASSLEGRDEKLFF.

The chain employs TRBV10-1 and TRBJ2-3, with TRBD2 identical over 7 bases. V was clipped by 10 bases and J by 0 bases; unmatched bases: 13. This CDR3 spans 16 amino acids. CDR1 is WNHNN and CDR2 is SYGVQD in the germline V gene (reference sequence). The CDR3 nucleotides are TGCGCCACCTCGGGGGGAAGCTTTTTGAGCACAGATACGCAGTATTTT. It codes for CATSGGSFLSTDTQYF.

This clone was counted only a few times. This rearrangement joins TRBV5-1 to TRBJ2-3, with no clear D. Germline CDR1 and CDR2: SGHRS and YFSETQ. Trimming left V 0 bases short and J 6 bases short, with 11 bases between. The CDR3 extends over 14 amino acids. CDR3 in amino acids: CASSLGRYDDTQYF. CDR3 sequence (DNA): TGCGCCAGCAGCTTGGGGCGGTATGACGATACGCAGTATTTT.

The V call is TRBV5-6, the J call TRBJ1-1; no clear D gene. This CDR3 contains 13 residues. The germline V and J ends were trimmed by 5 bases and 1 base, with 9 bases remaining between them. Germline values: CDR1 SGHDT, CDR2 YYEEEE. In nucleotides, the CDR3 is TGTGCCAGCAGATATTCCCCGAACACTGAAGCTTTCTTT. Its protein is CASRYSPNTEAFF.

This chain connects TRBV5-1 to TRBJ2-3; D possibly corresponds to TRBD1 (6 bases). Germline V CDR1 and CDR2: SGHRS, YFSETQ. The ends were cut back, 4 bases at V and 5 bases at J, with 17 bases in the middle. The CDR3 runs to 15 residues. DNA for the CDR3: TGCGCCAGCAGCCCCGGGGCCTTGACAGGAGATACGCAGTATTTT. It encodes CASSPGALTGDTQYF.

In nucleotides, the CDR3 is TGTGCCAGCCGTAGGTCCACTGGAAACACCATATATTTT. Encoded protein: CASRRSTGNTIYF. This rearrangement joins TRBV19 to TRBJ1-3; the D is unclear. The CDR3 totals 13 residues. The germline gives CDR1 LNHDA, CDR2 SQIVND (reference sequence). V lost 9 bases, J lost 2 bases, and 11 bases lay in between. The full variable domain, with the rest looked up from reference TRBV19 and TRBJ1-3, is DGGITQSPKYLFRKEGQNVTLSCEQNLNHDAMYWYRQDPGQGLRLIYYSQIVNDFQKGDIAEGYSVSREKKESFPLTVTSAQKNPTAFYLCASRRSTGNTIYFGEGSWLTVV.

The rearrangement uses TRBV7-3 and TRBJ2-1; 14 nucleotides agree with TRBD2. Germline assignment: CDR1 SGHTA and CDR2 FQGTGA. The ends lost 6 bases at V and 15 bases at J; junction bases unmatched: 7. The CDR3 is 13 amino acids. CDR3 DNA: TGTGCCAGCAGAGATGGGACTAGCGGGAGACCGTTCTTC. Translating it yields CASRDGTSGRPFF.

V is TRBV29-1 and J is TRBJ1-1; the D gene is possibly TRBD1 (6 bases). Germline V gives CDR1 SQVTM, CDR2 ANQGSEA. The CDR3 totals 12 residues. V lost 7 bases, J lost 7 bases, and 16 bases lay in between. CDR3 in DNA: TGCAGCGCGAAGGGGGGTTGGGTTGAAGCTTTCTTT. Translating it yields CSAKGGWVEAFF.

The chain links TRBV7-3 to TRBJ1-1, with 9 bases fitting TRBD1. The length of the CDR3 is 16 residues. CDR1 and CDR2 (germline): SGHTA, FQGTGA. Trimming at V came to 4 bases and at J to 4 bases, leaving 10 bases not matched to a gene. DNA of the CDR3: TGTGCCAGCAGCTCAATGGGACAGGGAACGGGCACTGAAGCTTTCTTT. This sequence encodes CASSSMGQGTGTEAFF.

The rearrangement links TRBV6-5 to TRBJ1-2; D call uncertain. Trimming stripped 2 bases from V and 4 bases from J, with 11 bases between. The CDR3 loop spans 14 amino acids. Germline CDR1 and CDR2: MNHEY and SVGAGI. The CDR3 nucleotides read TGTGCCAGCAGTTACGGGCTTATAGGCTATGGCTACACCTTC. It is translated as CASSYGLIGYGYTF.

The chain combines TRBV28 with TRBJ1-2; D might be TRBD1 (6 bases). CDR1 MDHEN and CDR2 SYDVKM come from the germline V gene. The CDR3 runs 14 residues. With 6 bases removed from V and 3 bases from J, the gap between germline ends came to 14 bases. CDR3 amino acids: CASRPQGIDYGYTF. The DNA of the CDR3 is TGTGCCAGCAGGCCTCAGGGGATAGACTATGGCTACACCTTC.

The chain employs TRBV4-1 and TRBJ2-7; D not resolved. CDR3 length: 14 amino acids. Trimming took off 1 base at V and 2 bases at J, with 9 bases between the two ends. Germline V gene lookup returns CDR1 MGHRA and CDR2 YSYEKL. DNA for the CDR3: TGCGCCAGCAGCCAAGGCAGCGTTCCCTACGAGCAGTACTTC. This encodes CASSQGSVPYEQYF.

This clone came up once. The CDR3 DNA is TGTGCCAGCAGCTTACGGTCCAGCTCTGGAAACACCATATATTTT. Encoded protein: CASSLRSSSGNTIYF. The chain has TRBV7-8 and TRBJ1-3; D remains ambiguous. Trimming shortened V by 2 bases and J by 0 bases, and 8 bases separated the two germline ends. The CDR3 sequence is 15 residues long. The germline gives CDR1 SGHVS, CDR2 FQNEAQ.

V usage is TRBV11-1 and J usage is TRBJ2-5; D unclear. V lost 8 bases to trimming and J lost 5 bases, with 9 bases between them. Per the germline V gene, CDR1 is SGHAT and CDR2 is FQDESV (reference sequence). The length of the CDR3 is 11 residues. CDR3 region: CASGRAETQYF. CDR3 sequence (DNA): TGTGCCAGCGGCCGTGCGGAGACCCAGTACTTC.